This T cell receptor beta chain was sequenced during a study of blood T cell repertoires in COVID-19. Study context: There were acute and convalescent COVID-19 samples, and they came from the United States, Italy and Spain. PBMCs, B-cell-depleted T cells, or T cells were the source of the cDNA or gDNA that made up the material.

Germline assignment: CDR1 MDHEN and CDR2 SYDVKM. V trimming: 8 bases; J trimming: 6 bases; junction bases outside the gene matches: 13. This CDR3 region has 16 residues. Participant age was roughly 18 to 90 years, and participants resided in 25 or so US areas. Symptom resolution, clearance, or two negative PCRs marked the recovered donors of Cohort 3. Assay used: immunoSEQ multiplex PCR; TCRdb lists only in-frame clones, some missing. The table records around 290,000 clones, roughly 90% of them present only once. Input material: PBMCs or T cells enriched from blood (not recorded which). This clonotype originated in a woman in her 30s who had recovered from COVID-19. The chain is built from TRBV28 and TRBJ2-1, with TRBD2 matching 10 bases. The CDR3 loop reads CASCRAGGRGGNEQFF. As DNA, the CDR3 is TGTGCCAGCTGCCGAGCGGGAGGGCGGGGCGGCAATGAGCAGTTCTTC.